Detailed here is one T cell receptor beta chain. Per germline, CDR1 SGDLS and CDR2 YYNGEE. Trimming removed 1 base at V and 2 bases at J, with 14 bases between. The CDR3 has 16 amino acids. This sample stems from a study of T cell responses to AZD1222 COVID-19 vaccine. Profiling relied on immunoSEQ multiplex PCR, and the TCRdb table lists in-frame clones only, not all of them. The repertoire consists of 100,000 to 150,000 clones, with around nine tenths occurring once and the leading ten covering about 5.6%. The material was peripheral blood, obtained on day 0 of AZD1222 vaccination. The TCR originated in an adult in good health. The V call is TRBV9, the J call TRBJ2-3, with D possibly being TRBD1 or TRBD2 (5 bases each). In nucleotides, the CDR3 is TGTGCCAGCAGCGTATGGCCAGCGGACACCACAGATACGCAGTATTTT. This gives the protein CASSVWPADTTDTQYF.